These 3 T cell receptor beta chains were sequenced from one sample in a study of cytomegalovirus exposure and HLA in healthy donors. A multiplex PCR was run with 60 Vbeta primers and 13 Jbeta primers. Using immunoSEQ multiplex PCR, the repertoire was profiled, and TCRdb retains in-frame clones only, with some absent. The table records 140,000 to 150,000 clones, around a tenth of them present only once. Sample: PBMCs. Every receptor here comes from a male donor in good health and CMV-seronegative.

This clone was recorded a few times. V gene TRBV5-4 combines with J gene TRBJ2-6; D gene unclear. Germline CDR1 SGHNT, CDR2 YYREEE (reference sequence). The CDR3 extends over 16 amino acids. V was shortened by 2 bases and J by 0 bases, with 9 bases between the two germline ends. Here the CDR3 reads CASSFPLFSGANVLTF. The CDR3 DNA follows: TGTGCCAGCAGCTTTCCCCTGTTCTCTGGGGCCAACGTCCTGACTTTC.

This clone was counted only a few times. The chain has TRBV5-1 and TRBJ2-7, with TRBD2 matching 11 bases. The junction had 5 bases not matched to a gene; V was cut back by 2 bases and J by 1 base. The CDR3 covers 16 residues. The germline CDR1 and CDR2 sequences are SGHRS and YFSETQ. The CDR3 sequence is CASSLGGTSGSYEQYF. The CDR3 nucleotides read TGCGCCAGCAGCTTAGGAGGGACTAGCGGATCCTACGAGCAGTACTTC.

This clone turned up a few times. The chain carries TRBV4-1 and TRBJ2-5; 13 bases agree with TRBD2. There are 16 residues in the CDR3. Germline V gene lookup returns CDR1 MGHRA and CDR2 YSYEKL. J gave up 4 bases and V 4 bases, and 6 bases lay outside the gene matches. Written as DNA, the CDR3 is TGCGCCAGCAGCCTAGGGACTAGCGGGAATGGAGAGACCCAGTACTTC. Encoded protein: CASSLGTSGNGETQYF.